This TCR beta chain was sequenced during a study of T-cell memory formation after mild COVID-19 (dated by TCRdb to the early 2020s). Broadly, across the study: TCR sequence clusters from the two donors were largely donor specific. In a couple of donors, T-cell clones that expanded and contracted after mild COVID-19 were followed by sequencing TCRalpha and TCRbeta repertoires longitudinally. The cohort comprised two young, previously healthy adult volunteers, one female and one male. On the study overall, not on this receptor specifically: Some responding clones were found in pre-infection memory, which suggests that pre-existing cross-reactive memory T cells took part in the SARS-CoV-2 response. Only a couple of mild cases were covered by the study, and larger cohorts that include severe cases with pre-infection samples were considered necessary. Contracting CD4+ clones appeared mostly in the CM and EM memory subsets, whereas CD8+ clones were enriched in EMRA. Clones contracting from day 15 to 85 had balanced CD4/CD8 phenotypes, while a second wave expanding from day 15 to 37 was biased towards CD4+. The second-wave clones that peaked on day 37 were not confirmed to be SARS-CoV-2 specific.

For this clonotype: The specificity of this receptor is unknown. One base away there is no much larger clone; base qualities are not given.

Ficoll-Paque density gradient centrifugation was used to isolate PBMCs. Sequenced using an Illumina NovaSeq 6000. Using 5'RACE with constant-segment primers, TCRalpha and TCRbeta cDNA libraries were constructed, with sample barcodes and unique molecular identifiers added in the process. Trizol reagent was used to extract RNA from every sample. Library amplification was performed in two PCR steps, and a second sample barcode and Illumina TruSeq adapters were introduced in the second step. The libraries were sequenced on an Illumina NovaSeq using 2 x 150 bp paired-end reads. On the authors' methods: Demultiplexing of reads and collapsing into UMI-guided consensus sequences were performed with migec v1.2.7. Using mixcr v2.1.11, the UMI consensuses were aligned to TRA and TRB V and J templates and assembled into clonotypes. A clonotype was counted as expanded or contracted only if both edgeR and NoisET called the change significant, with noise models trained on biological replicates. For edgeR calls, the thresholds were a false discovery rate-adjusted p below 0.01 and a log2 fold-change of 1. As an exploratory analysis of dynamics, PCA with hierarchical clustering was applied to max-normalized trajectories of the 1000 most abundant clonotypes. Separately sequenced CD4+ and CD8+ repertoires were used to assign a CD4 or CD8 phenotype to each responding clone. TCRdb trimmed public reads at Q25 via fastp, called clones via MiXCR and kept in-frame beta chains. CDR3 protein duplicates are merged, each entry listing the most common genes and DNA. TCRdb's processing, not the authors' own work, is the source of the V and J calls. Present in this sample are 120,000 to 150,000 distinct CDR3 sequences, roughly 6.2% of which were seen just once. The ten largest account for just over 2% of the sample.

Sequences were obtained from PBMCs or a T cell subset sorted from them (not recorded which). The clonotype was recovered from an adult woman who had mild COVID-19 (a few samples of this study predate the infection). The sample titles of this study are shuffled in the database, so cell type and time point are left out; the donor was told from shared clones.

CDR3 sequence: CATSWTSGSAGYNEQFF. The bases are TGTGCCACCAGCTGGACTAGCGGGAGTGCGGGCTACAATGAGCAGTTCTTC. The chain is assembled from TRBV24-1 and TRBJ2-1, with 13 middle bases fitting TRBD2. CDR1 is given as KGHDR and CDR2 as SFDVKD, both from the germline V gene. Trimming accounts for 7 bases at V and 3 bases at J, while the number of junction bases matched to no gene is 8. Counted from cysteine to phenylalanine, this CDR3 has 17 amino acids. Of the read, only the CDR3 DNA is kept; its 51 bases are in frame from base 1.